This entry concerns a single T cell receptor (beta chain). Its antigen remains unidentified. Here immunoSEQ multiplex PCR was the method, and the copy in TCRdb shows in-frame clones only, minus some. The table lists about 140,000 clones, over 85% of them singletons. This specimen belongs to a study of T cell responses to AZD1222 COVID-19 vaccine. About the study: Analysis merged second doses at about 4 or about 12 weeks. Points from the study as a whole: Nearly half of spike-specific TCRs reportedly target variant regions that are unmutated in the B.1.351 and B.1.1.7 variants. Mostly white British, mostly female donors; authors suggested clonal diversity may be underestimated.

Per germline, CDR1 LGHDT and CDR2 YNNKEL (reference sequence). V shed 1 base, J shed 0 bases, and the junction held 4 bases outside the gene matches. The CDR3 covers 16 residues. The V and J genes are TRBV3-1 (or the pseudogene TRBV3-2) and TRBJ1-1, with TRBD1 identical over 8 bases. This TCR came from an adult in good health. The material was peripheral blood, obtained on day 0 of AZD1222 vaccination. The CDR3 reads CASSQGRGQVNTEAFF. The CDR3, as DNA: TGTGCCAGCAGCCAAGGACGGGGACAGGTGAACACTGAAGCTTTCTTT.